The 5 T cell receptor beta chains below were found in one sample sequenced in a study of cytomegalovirus exposure and HLA in healthy donors. PCR employed 60 Vbeta and 13 Jbeta primers. Only in-frame clones appear in the TCRdb table, and some are missing; sequencing was by immunoSEQ multiplex PCR. Counted here are about 90,000 clones, less than 80% occurring once; the ten biggest clones make up 20% to 25%. Sequencing used PBMCs. Source of these receptors: a woman aged 45-60 years in good health and CMV-seropositive.

The J gene is TRBJ2-5, the V gene TRBV6-5; maybe TRBD2 (6 bases). The V and J ends lost 0 bases and 9 bases respectively, with 17 bases between them. The germline V gene encodes CDR1 MNHEY and CDR2 SVGAGI. The CDR3 extends over 15 amino acids. The chain's CDR3 is CASSYSKAEPGAQYF. Here the CDR3 DNA reads TGTGCCAGCAGTTACTCGAAGGCAGAGCCGGGGGCCCAGTACTTC.

The V gene is TRBV18, the J gene TRBJ2-7, with 8 nucleotides matching TRBD1. The CDR3 is 15 amino acids. Germline loops: CDR1 KGHSH, CDR2 LQKENI. J was trimmed by 1 base and V by 4 bases; bases with no gene match: 6. The CDR3 nucleotides are TGTGCCAGCTCACTTACAACAGGGGGGTCCTACGAGCAGTACTTC. The encoded protein is CASSLTTGGSYEQYF.

V usage is TRBV7-9 and J usage is TRBJ2-7; 8 bases agree with TRBD1. Germline lookup yields CDR1 SEHNR and CDR2 FQNEAQ (reference sequence). V shed 5 bases, J shed 7 bases, and the junction held 10 bases outside the gene matches. This CDR3 is 14 amino acids long. Written as DNA, the CDR3 is TGTGCCAGCAGCCCTCAGGGGGCCGACTTGGAGCAGTACTTC. Protein sequence: CASSPQGADLEQYF.

This clone was seen just once. This chain joins TRBV30 and TRBJ1-2; D perhaps matches TRBD1 (6 bases). Trimming cost V 2 bases and J 7 bases, with 11 bases left between them. Per germline, CDR1 GTSNPN and CDR2 SVGIG (reference sequence). This CDR3 spans 12 amino acids. The CDR3 DNA sequence: TGTGCCTGGAGTCCTCAGGGGATTGGCTACACCTTC. Translating it yields CAWSPQGIGYTF. Complete variable domain (other parts from reference TRBV30 and TRBJ1-2): SQTIHQWPATLVQPVGSPLSLECTVEGTSNPNLYWYRQAAGRGLQLLFYSVGIGQISSEVPQNLSASRPQDRQFILSSKKLLLSDSGFYLCAWSPQGIGYTFGSGTRLTVV.

The chain uses TRBV27 and TRBJ1-6; 7 nucleotides match TRBD1. CDR3 length equals 15 residues. The germline V gene encodes CDR1 MNHEY and CDR2 SMNVEV (reference sequence). V shed 5 bases, J shed 7 bases, and the junction held 8 bases outside the gene matches. This CDR3 reads CASSPRQGHNSPLHF. DNA for the CDR3: TGTGCCAGCAGTCCGAGACAGGGACACAATTCACCCCTCCACTTT.